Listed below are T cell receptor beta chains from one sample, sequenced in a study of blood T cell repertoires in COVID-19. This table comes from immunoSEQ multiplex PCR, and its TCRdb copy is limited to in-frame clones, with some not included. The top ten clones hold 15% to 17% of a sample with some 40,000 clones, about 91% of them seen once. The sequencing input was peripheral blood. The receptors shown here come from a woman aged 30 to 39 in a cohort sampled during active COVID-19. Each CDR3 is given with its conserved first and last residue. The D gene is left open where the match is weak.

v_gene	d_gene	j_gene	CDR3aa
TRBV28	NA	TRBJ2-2	CASRPGQTNTGELFF
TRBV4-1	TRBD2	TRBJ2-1	CASSQDRTSGRVNEQFF
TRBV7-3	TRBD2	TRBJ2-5	CASSLPLAGEIETQYF
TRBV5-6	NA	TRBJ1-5	CASSFLGGPSNQPQHF
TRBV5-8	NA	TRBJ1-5	CASSHRQLNQPQHF
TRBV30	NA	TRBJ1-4	CAWNKDSSGEKLFF
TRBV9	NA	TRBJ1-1	CASSPITGLSTEAFF
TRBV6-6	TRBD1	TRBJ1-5	CASSYDRGQGNQPQHF
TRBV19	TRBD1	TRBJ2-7	CASSMVRGRSAEQYF
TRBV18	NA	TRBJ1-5	CASSPSTGGLDQPQHF
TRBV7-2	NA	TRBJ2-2	CASSLFGRRTGELFF
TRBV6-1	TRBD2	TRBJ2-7	CASSEDVLAGREQYF
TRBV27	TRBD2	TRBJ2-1	CASSLAVPGLAAKTSYNEQFF
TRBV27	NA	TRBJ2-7	CASSLAGGYEQYF
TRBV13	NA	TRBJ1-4	CASSLESRGLGTNEKLFF
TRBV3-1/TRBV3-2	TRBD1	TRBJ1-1	CASSNRQGGEAFF
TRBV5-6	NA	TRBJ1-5	CASSFRGARNQPQHF
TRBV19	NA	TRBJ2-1	CASSIAPRGALNEQFF
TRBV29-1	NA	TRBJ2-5	CSVEVTAAETQYF
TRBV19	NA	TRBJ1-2	CASSIGGRVFHGYTF
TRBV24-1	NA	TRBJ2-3	CATSETGTPHGDTQYF
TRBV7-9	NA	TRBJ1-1	CASSLNEAEAFF
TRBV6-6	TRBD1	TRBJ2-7	CASSATDRGSSYEQYF
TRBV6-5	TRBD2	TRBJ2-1	CASSLAGYNEQFF
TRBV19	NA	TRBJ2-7	CASSMRQGPYEQYF
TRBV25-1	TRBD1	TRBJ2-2	CASSEYRGLEGELFF
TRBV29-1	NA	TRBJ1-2	CSVDQRGYYGYTF
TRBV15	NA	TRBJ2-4	CATSRRGPSQILSKNIQYF
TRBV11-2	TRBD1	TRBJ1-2	CASSRGQGAYGYTF
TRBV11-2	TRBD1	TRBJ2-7	CASSLGTGGLASYEQYF
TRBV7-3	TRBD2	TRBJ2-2	CASRPLAGGPNTGELFF
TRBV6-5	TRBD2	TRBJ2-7	CASRSGSVSYEQYF
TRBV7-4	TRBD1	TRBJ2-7	CASSLAPGQGTYEQYF
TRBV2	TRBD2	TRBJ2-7	CASESGTSGNYEQYF
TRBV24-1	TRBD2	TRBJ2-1	CATSDPLAGGQDEQFF
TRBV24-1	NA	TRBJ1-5	CATSDTGNQPQHF
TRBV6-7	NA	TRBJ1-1	CASSYYGDQMNTEAFF
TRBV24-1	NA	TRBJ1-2	CATSDLQDYGYTF
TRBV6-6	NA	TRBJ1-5	CASSYGQSENQPQHF
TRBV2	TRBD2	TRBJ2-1	CASRAGSLNEQFF